This T cell receptor (beta chain) was recovered during a study of blood T cell repertoires in COVID-19. In the source study's methods: Reference gene primer amplification in the assay estimated nucleated cell counts. Sequencing used immunoSEQ multiplex PCR; TCRdb keeps in-frame clones, though not all of them. The DNA was the basis for D and trimming; V, J and clone size are from that table. Of 350,000 or so clones in the sample, roughly 87% are singletons; the top ten hold 3.9%. Seattle researchers signed up patients amid active infection and tracked them longitudinally. The V end lost 5 bases, the J end lost 6 bases, and 16 bases lay between the germline ends. Germline CDR1 is GTSNPN and CDR2 is SVGIG (reference sequence). The CDR3 sequence is 14 residues long.

The chain joins TRBV30 to TRBJ1-4; no reliable D call. The sample taken for sequencing was peripheral blood. The TCR sequence derives from an older woman with COVID-19, enrolled during active disease. CDR3 DNA: TGTGCCTGGTCCCCCGGAGCCCGCGATGAAAAACTGTTTTTT. This encodes CAWSPGARDEKLFF.